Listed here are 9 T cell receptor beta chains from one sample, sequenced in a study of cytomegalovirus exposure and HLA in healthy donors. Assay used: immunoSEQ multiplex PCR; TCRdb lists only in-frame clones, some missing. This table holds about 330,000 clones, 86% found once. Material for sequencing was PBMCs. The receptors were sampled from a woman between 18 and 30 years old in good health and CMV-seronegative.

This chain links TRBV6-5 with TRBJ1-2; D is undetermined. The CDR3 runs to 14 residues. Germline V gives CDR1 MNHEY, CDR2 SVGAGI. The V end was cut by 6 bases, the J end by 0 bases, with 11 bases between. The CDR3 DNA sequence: TGTGCCAGCAGCCCCACCCAGGCTAACTATGGCTACACCTTC. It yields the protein CASSPTQANYGYTF.

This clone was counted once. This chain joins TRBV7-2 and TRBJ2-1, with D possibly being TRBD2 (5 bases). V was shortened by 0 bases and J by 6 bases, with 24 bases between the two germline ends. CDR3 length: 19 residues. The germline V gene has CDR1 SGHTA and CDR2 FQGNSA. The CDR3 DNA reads TGTGCCAGCAGCTTAGCGCCGGCTAGCTGGACCGTTCTCGGCAATGAGCAGTTCTTC. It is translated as CASSLAPASWTVLGNEQFF.

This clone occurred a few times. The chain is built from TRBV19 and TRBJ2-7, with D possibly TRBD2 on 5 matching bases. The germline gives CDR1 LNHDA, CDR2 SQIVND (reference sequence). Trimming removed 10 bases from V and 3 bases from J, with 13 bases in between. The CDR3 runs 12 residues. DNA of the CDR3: TGTGCCACCGGGGTTTGGGGCTACGAGCAGTACTTC. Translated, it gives CATGVWGYEQYF.

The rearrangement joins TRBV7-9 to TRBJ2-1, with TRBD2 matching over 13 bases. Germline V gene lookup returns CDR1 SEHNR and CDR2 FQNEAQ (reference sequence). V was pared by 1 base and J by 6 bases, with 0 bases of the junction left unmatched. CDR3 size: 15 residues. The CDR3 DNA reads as TGTGCCAGCAGCTTAGGGACTAGCGGGGGCAATGAGCAGTTCTTC. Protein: CASSLGTSGGNEQFF.

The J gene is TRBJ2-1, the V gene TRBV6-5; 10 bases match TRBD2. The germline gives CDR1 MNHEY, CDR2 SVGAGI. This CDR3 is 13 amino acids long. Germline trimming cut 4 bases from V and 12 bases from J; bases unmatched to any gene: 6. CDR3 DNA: TGTGCCAGCAGTTCCTCTAGCGGGAGAACGCAGTTCTTC. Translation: CASSSSSGRTQFF.

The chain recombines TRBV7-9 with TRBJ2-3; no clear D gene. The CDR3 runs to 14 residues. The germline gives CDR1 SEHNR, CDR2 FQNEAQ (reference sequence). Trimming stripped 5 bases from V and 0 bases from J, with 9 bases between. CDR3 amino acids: CASSPLTSTDTQYF. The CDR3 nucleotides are TGTGCCAGCAGCCCTCTCACTAGCACAGATACGCAGTATTTT.

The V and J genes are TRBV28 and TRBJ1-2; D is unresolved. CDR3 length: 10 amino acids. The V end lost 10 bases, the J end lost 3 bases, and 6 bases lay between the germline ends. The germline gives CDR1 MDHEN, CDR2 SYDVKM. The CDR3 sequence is CATQDYGYTF. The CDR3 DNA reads TGTGCCACTCAGGACTATGGCTACACCTTC.

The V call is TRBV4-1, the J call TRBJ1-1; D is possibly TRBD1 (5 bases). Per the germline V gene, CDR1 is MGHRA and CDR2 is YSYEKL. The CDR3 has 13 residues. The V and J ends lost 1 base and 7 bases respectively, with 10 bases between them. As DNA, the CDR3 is TGCGCCAGCAGCCAAGCTGGGGCAGATGAAGCTTTCTTT. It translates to CASSQAGADEAFF.

The DNA for the CDR3 is TGTGCCATCAGTGGAGAGGGCGGAGTTAGCACAGATACGCAGTATTTT. This gives the protein CAISGEGGVSTDTQYF. V usage is TRBV10-3 and J usage is TRBJ2-3, with D perhaps matching TRBD2 (5 bases). Trimming took 4 bases from V and 0 from J, leaving 14 bases between them. The CDR3 has 16 amino acids. Germline CDR1 is ENHRY and CDR2 is SYGVKD.